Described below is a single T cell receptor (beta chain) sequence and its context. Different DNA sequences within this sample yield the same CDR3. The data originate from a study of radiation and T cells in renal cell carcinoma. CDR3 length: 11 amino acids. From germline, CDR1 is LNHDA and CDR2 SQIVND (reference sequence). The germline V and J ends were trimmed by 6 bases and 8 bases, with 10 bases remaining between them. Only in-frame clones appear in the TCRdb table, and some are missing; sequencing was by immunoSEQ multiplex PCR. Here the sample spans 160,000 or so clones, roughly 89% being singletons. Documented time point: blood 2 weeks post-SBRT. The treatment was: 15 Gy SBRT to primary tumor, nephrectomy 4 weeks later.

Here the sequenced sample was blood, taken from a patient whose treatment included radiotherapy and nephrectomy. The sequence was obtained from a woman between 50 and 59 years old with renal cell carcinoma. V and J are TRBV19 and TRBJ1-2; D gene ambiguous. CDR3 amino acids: CASSPGGGYTF. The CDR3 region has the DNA TGTGCCAGTAGCCCGGGCGGAGGCTACACCTTC.